This is a list of T cell receptor beta chains from one sample in a study of T cell repertoires in cytomegalovirus infection. TCRdb itself ran the reads through MiXCR, one entry per CDR3 protein. The sample holds approximately 250,000 distinct CDR3 sequences, roughly 10% seen once. The sample comprised PBMCs. These receptors all stem from a human donor in good health (CMV status not recorded). Some clones in this sample may be carry-over from other donors' samples. Each CDR3 is given with its conserved first and last residue. D genes are given only for firm matches. Clone size appears in some rows only: once, few, many, or a class for an expanded clone.

>many|NA|TRBV12-3/TRBV12-4|TRBJ1-5
TGTGCCAGCAGTTTATCGGAGAATCAGCCCCAGCATTTT
CASSLSENQPQHF
>NA|NA|TRBV19|TRBJ2-1
TGTGCCAGTAGTAGCTTAACAGACTACAATGAGCAGTTCTTC
CASSSLTDYNEQFF
>many|NA|TRBV7-2|TRBJ2-5
TGTGCCAGCAGCCTCTGGGGGGGGCAGCAAGAGACCCAGTACTTC
CASSLWGGQQETQYF
>few|NA|TRBV20-1|TRBJ1-1
TGCAGTGCTAGAGAGGGGGGACCCGACACTGAAGCTTTCTTT
CSAREGGPDTEAFF
>many|TRBD1|TRBV7-2|TRBJ1-2
TGTGCCAGCAGCTTGCGGACAGGGGGCAATGGCTACACCTTC
CASSLRTGGNGYTF
>many|NA|TRBV7-2|TRBJ1-3
TGTGCCAGCAGCTTAGGGTGGCAGGGTTCAATTGGAAACACCATATATTTT
CASSLGWQGSIGNTIYF
>many|NA|TRBV6-2/TRBV6-3|TRBJ2-7
TGTGCCAGCACGGAGGGGGCAGTATACGAGCAGTACTTC
CASTEGAVYEQYF
>many|TRBD1|TRBV7-6|TRBJ2-7
TGTGCCAGCAGCTGGGGGGTTACAGGGGGCGGCTACGAGCAGTACTTC
CASSWGVTGGGYEQYF
>few|TRBD2|TRBV6-1|TRBJ2-1
TGTGCCAGCAGTGTAAGGGTAGCGGGAGGCCTCAATGAGCAGTTCTTC
CASSVRVAGGLNEQFF
>many|NA|TRBV7-6|TRBJ1-1
TGTGCCAGCAGCTTATTTTCAGGCAACACTGAAGCTTTCTTT
CASSLFSGNTEAFF
>many|TRBD1|TRBV7-4|TRBJ1-1
TGTGCCAGCAGCCCCAGGGGGCTGAACACTGAAGCTTTCTTT
CASSPRGLNTEAFF
>few|NA|TRBV5-1|TRBJ1-2
TGCGCCAGCAGCCGCCAGGCAGAGGGCTACACCTTC
CASSRQAEGYTF
>many|TRBD1|TRBV6-2/TRBV6-3|TRBJ1-6
TGTGCCAGCCGGGACAGGGGTAATTCACCCCTCCACTTT
CASRDRGNSPLHF
>many|TRBD1|TRBV7-6|TRBJ2-7
TGTGCCAGCAGCTTAGGCACAGGGGGCAGATACGAGCAGTACTTC
CASSLGTGGRYEQYF
>many|TRBD2|TRBV28|TRBJ2-3
TGTGCCAGCAGTTTCCTCCCGGCGCTAGCGGGGGGCTCAGGCACAGATACGCAGTATTTT
CASSFLPALAGGSGTDTQYF
>many|TRBD2|TRBV4-1|TRBJ2-1
TGTGCCAGCAGCCAAGATCCATCTGGTGGCCGGGGGAGGGCCTACAATGAGCAGTTCTTC
CASSQDPSGGRGRAYNEQFF
>many|NA|TRBV7-2|TRBJ1-2
TGTGCCAGCAGCTTAGAACTGGGGACCCCCACATCCCTCGGTCACTACACCTTC
CASSLELGTPTSLGHYTF
>many|TRBD1|TRBV7-2|TRBJ1-1
TGTGCCAGCAGCCCCACCGGGACAGGGAACACTGAAGCTTTCTTT
CASSPTGTGNTEAFF
>NA|TRBD1|TRBV23-1|TRBJ1-5
TGCGCCAGCAGTCGAGGACAGGGCGTCGAGAATAGCAATCAGCCCCAGCATTTT
CASSRGQGVENSNQPQHF
>NA|NA|TRBV4-3|TRBJ1-3
TGCGCCAGCAGCCAAGGACGGTCAGGCTCTGGAAACACCATATATTTT
CASSQGRSGSGNTIYF
>many|NA|TRBV4-2|TRBJ2-7
TGTGCCAGCAGCTTCGGGGCAGGGTTCGGCGAGCAGTACTTC
CASSFGAGFGEQYF
>NA|TRBD2|TRBV29-1|TRBJ2-1
TGCAGCGCTCCTCGGGGGGGCGGTGAGCAGTTCTTC
CSAPRGGGEQFF
>many|NA|TRBV7-3|TRBJ2-5
TGTGCCAGCAGCTTAACGGCCGCTACGGGACAGACCCAGTACTTC
CASSLTAATGQTQYF
>many|NA|TRBV28|TRBJ2-7
TGTGCCAGCAGTTTCCCGACGCCACAGGGAAGTGAGCAGTACTTC
CASSFPTPQGSEQYF
>many|NA|TRBV6-5|TRBJ2-7
TGTGCCAGCAGTTACTCGCAGATTTCCAGCTACGAGCAGTACTTC
CASSYSQISSYEQYF
>few|TRBD1|TRBV7-6|TRBJ1-1
TGTGCCAGCAGCTCCGGGACAGGGGGCTCTGAAGCTTTCTTT
CASSSGTGGSEAFF
>NA|NA|TRBV6-6|TRBJ1-6
TGTGCCTGCAGGGAGGATAATTCACCCCTCCACTTT
CACREDNSPLHF
>NA|NA|TRBV5-1|TRBJ2-7
TGCGCCAGCAGCTCGGAGGGGCCGACCGAGCAGTACTTC
CASSSEGPTEQYF
>NA|NA|TRBV6-2/TRBV6-3|TRBJ2-7
TGTGCCAGCAGACGAACCTCATTACAGGGAGACGAGCAGTACTTC
CASRRTSLQGDEQYF
>NA|NA|TRBV3-1|TRBJ2-6
TGTGCCAGCAGCCCAACACCACTCTCTGGGGCCAACGTCCTGACTTTC
CASSPTPLSGANVLTF
>NA|NA|TRBV20-1|TRBJ2-5
TGCAGTGCTAGAAGGCGGGGAGAGACCCAGTACTTC
CSARRRGETQYF
>few|NA|TRBV6-4|TRBJ2-1
TGTGCCAGCAGTGAAGGGCCTGAGCAGTTCTTC
CASSEGPEQFF
>many|NA|TRBV7-2|TRBJ2-3
TGTGCCAGCAGCTTACCCCCTGCAACTAGCACAGATACGCAGTATTTT
CASSLPPATSTDTQYF
>many|TRBD1|TRBV12-3/TRBV12-4|TRBJ1-3
TGTGCCAGCAGTTTCAACAGGGGCTCTGGAAACACCATATATTTT
CASSFNRGSGNTIYF
>many|NA|TRBV7-2|TRBJ2-2
TGTGCCAGCAGCCGCGTTTCCGGGGGCACCGGGGAGCTGTTTTTT
CASSRVSGGTGELFF